A single sample is the source of the 3 T cell receptor beta chains below, sequenced in a study of CD8+ T cells in alopecia areata. cDNA prepared by RNA extraction and subsequent reverse transcription served as the template for sequencing. The method was immunoSEQ multiplex PCR; TCRdb's version includes in-frame clones alone and lacks a portion of them. There are around 190,000 clones in the sample; 64% occur only once, and 3.5% to 5% lies in the top ten. Sample treatment: oral pan-JAK inhibitor, 5-10 mg twice daily. The specimen was CD4+ T cells sorted from blood, collected at week 4, from a patient treated with tofacitinib. The receptor set was obtained from a human donor with alopecia areata.

The V gene is TRBV2, the J gene TRBJ1-2; D is unresolved. Germline V gene sequence: CDR1 SNHLY, CDR2 FYNNEI. The germline V and J ends were trimmed by 8 bases and 0 bases, with 10 bases remaining between them. The CDR3 loop spans 13 amino acids. For the CDR3, the DNA is TGTGCCAGCGCGGTGATTACTAACTATGGCTACACCTTC. Amino acid sequence: CASAVITNYGYTF.

The rearrangement uses TRBV9 and TRBJ1-2; D is uncertain. This CDR3 contains 15 residues. Trimming shortened V by 3 bases and J by 4 bases, and 16 bases separated the two germline ends. The V gene's germline CDR1 is SGDLS and CDR2 YYNGEE. The CDR3 spells CASSGGIPISYGYTF. Here the CDR3 DNA reads TGTGCCAGCAGCGGTGGGATCCCGATTAGCTATGGCTACACCTTC.

This clone was detected a few times. Compared with germline, one end of the junction differs, possibly owing to a read error. The rearrangement links TRBV7-7 to TRBJ1-1; 7 nucleotides align to TRBD1. This CDR3 is built from 15 residues. The V gene's germline CDR1 is SSHAT and CDR2 FNYEAQ (reference sequence). The CDR3 DNA sequence: TGTGCTAGCAGCCCCTTGTCTGGGACAGTTACTGAAGCTTTCTTT. This encodes CASSPLSGTVTEAFF.